Included here is one T cell receptor (beta chain) sequence, with context. Participant reports of clinical history set cohort assignment. This record belongs to a study of blood T cell repertoires in COVID-19. Some clones are missing from TCRdb's copy, which holds only in-frame ones; the method was immunoSEQ multiplex PCR. The sample lists 150,000 to 200,000 clones; over 75% were seen once. The V segment lost 5 bases and the J segment 6 bases; nucleotides outside the gene matches: 3. Germline-derived CDR1 and CDR2 are SGHTA and FQGNSA. This CDR3 contains 14 residues. The sequence was collected from a woman aged 18 to 35 who had recovered from COVID-19. V gene TRBV7-2 combines with J gene TRBJ2-1; 11 nucleotides line up with TRBD2. The sequencing input was PBMCs or T cells enriched from blood (not recorded which). The DNA of the CDR3 is TGTGCCAGCAGCCTTAGCGGGGGGGCCAATGAGCAGTTCTTC. The encoded protein is CASSLSGGANEQFF.